The rows below give T cell receptor beta chains drawn from one sample of a study of CD8+ T cells in alopecia areata. Profiling relied on immunoSEQ multiplex PCR, and the TCRdb table lists in-frame clones only, not all of them. The repertoire includes some 98,000 clones, 60% to 65% of them detected once, and 15% to 18% sits in the top ten. The sample here was CD8+ T cells sorted from blood, taken at week 4, from a patient treated with tofacitinib. All receptors come from a human donor with alopecia areata. CDR3s include the opening cysteine and the closing phenylalanine or tryptophan. D genes are given only for firm matches. Size tells how often a clone was seen (once, few, many) or the class of an expanded clone, and some rows leave it out.

d_call,clone_size,j_call,v_call,cdr3_aa,cdr3_nt
-,few,TRBJ2-1,TRBV2,CASRSGGGGNYNEQFF,TGTGCCAGCAGATCAGGGGGAGGTGGGAATTACAATGAGCAGTTCTTC
TRBD2,-,TRBJ2-7,TRBV7-9,CASSRPSGGSYEQYF,TGTGCCAGCAGCCGCCCTAGCGGGGGGTCCTACGAGCAGTACTTC
TRBD1,-,TRBJ1-1,TRBV7-6,CASSDRVREDTEAFF,TGTGCCAGCAGCGACAGGGTAAGGGAGGACACTGAAGCTTTCTTT
-,-,TRBJ2-5,TRBV21-1,CASSKIRGKQETQYF,TGTGCCAGCAGCAAAATTAGGGGAAAACAAGAGACCCAGTACTTC
-,-,TRBJ2-7,TRBV9,CASSPGGTEQYF,TGTGCCAGCAGTCCAGGGGGGACAGAGCAGTACTTC
-,-,TRBJ1-2,TRBV7-8,CASSLVRTGNYGYTF,TGTGCCAGCAGCCTTGTCCGGACGGGAAACTATGGCTACACCTTC
-,-,TRBJ1-5,TRBV9,CASSPRHSGGNQPQHF,TGTGCCAGCAGCCCACGACACTCGGGAGGCAATCAGCCCCAGCATTTT
TRBD2,-,TRBJ2-5,TRBV2,CASSEGTGGLAYQETQYF,TGTGCCAGCAGTGAAGGGACGGGGGGACTAGCGTACCAAGAGACCCAGTACTTC
TRBD2,-,TRBJ2-5,TRBV27,CASSLKAGRETQYF,TGTGCCAGCAGTTTAAAAGCGGGGAGGGAGACCCAGTACTTC
-,once,TRBJ1-4,TRBV9,CASSAEKLSRQPLEKLFF,TGTGCCAGCAGCGCGGAGAAACTCAGTCGACAGCCCCTGGAAAAACTGTTTTTT
-,-,TRBJ2-6,TRBV28,CASSLQGSGANVLTF,TGTGCCAGCAGTCTACAGGGTTCTGGGGCCAACGTCCTGACTTTC
-,-,TRBJ2-1,TRBV7-2,CASSPGIYNEQFF,TGTGCCAGCAGCCCGGGGATATACAATGAGCAGTTCTTC
TRBD1,-,TRBJ1-1,TRBV7-2,CASSSIPGQGRTEAFF,TGTGCCAGCAGCTCGATTCCTGGACAGGGAAGAACTGAAGCTTTCTTT
-,-,TRBJ1-4,TRBV7-6,CASSLDPATNEKLFF,TGTGCCAGCAGCTTAGATCCAGCAACTAATGAAAAACTGTTTTTT
TRBD2,-,TRBJ2-7,TRBV5-1,CASSPGTTPYEQYF,TGCGCCAGCAGCCCCGGGACTACTCCCTACGAGCAGTACTTC
-,-,TRBJ2-5,TRBV13,CASSLTDGETQYF,TGTGCCAGCAGCTTAACGGACGGAGAGACCCAGTACTTC
-,-,TRBJ1-2,TRBV5-1,CASSPDAGGYTF,TGCGCCAGCAGCCCCGATGCGGGTGGCTACACCTTC
TRBD2,-,TRBJ2-7,TRBV7-6,CASSPGGTAISYEQYF,TGTGCCAGCAGCCCGGGGGGGACGGCCATCTCCTACGAGCAGTACTTC
TRBD1,few,TRBJ2-7,TRBV4-3,CASSQTFGTASYEQYF,TGCGCCAGCAGCCAAACTTTCGGGACAGCCTCCTACGAGCAGTACTTC
-,few,TRBJ2-7,TRBV5-6,CASSGRAEVPYEQYF,TGTGCCAGCAGCGGTCGGGCCGAGGTACCCTACGAGCAGTACTTC
-,few,TRBJ1-2,TRBV11-2,CASSQGGNYGYTF,TGTGCCAGCAGCCAAGGGGGGAACTATGGCTACACCTTC
-,once,TRBJ2-3,TRBV7-9,CASSRSRGITDTQYF,TGTGCCAGCAGCCGATCCAGGGGAATCACAGATACGCAGTATTTT
-,-,TRBJ2-5,TRBV4-1,CASSQDEVGGAIQETQYF,TGCGCCAGCAGCCAAGATGAAGTAGGGGGGGCTATCCAAGAGACCCAGTACTTC
-,-,TRBJ2-5,TRBV7-8,CASSLAYSQETQYF,TGTGCCAGCAGCTTAGCGTACAGTCAAGAGACCCAGTACTTC
-,-,TRBJ2-1,TRBV4-3,CASSQSGTFNDEQFF,TGCGCCAGCAGCCAGTCAGGAACCTTTAACGATGAGCAGTTCTTC
-,-,TRBJ2-7,TRBV7-3,CASSETRSYEQYF,TGTGCCAGCAGCGAGACCCGCTCCTACGAGCAGTACTTC
-,few,TRBJ2-5,TRBV9,CASSVPPQETQYF,TGTGCCAGCAGCGTTCCCCCTCAAGAGACCCAGTACTTC
TRBD2,-,TRBJ2-5,TRBV2,CASSEYGLAGYQETQYF,TGTGCCAGCAGTGAATACGGACTAGCGGGGTACCAAGAGACCCAGTACTTC
-,few,TRBJ1-2,TRBV14,CASSQDRGSYGYTF,TGTGCCAGCAGCCAAGATAGGGGTTCCTATGGCTACACCTTC
-,-,TRBJ2-1,TRBV9,CASSVVSGSYNEQFF,TGTGCCAGCAGCGTAGTCTCGGGCTCCTACAATGAGCAGTTCTTC
TRBD1,once,TRBJ2-2,TRBV7-2,CASSFPTGTGTINTGELFF,TGTGCCAGCAGCTTCCCAACTGGGACAGGGACTATTAACACCGGGGAGCTGTTTTTT
TRBD1,-,TRBJ1-4,TRBV25-1,CASTSGQTTFF,TGTGCCAGCACCTCGGGACAGACAACATTTTTT
TRBD2,-,TRBJ2-7,TRBV7-2,CASSLVASGTYEQYF,TGTGCCAGCAGCTTAGTAGCTAGCGGAACCTACGAGCAGTACTTC
-,-,TRBJ2-2,TRBV6-5,CASSYSHTGELFF,TGTGCCAGCAGTTACTCGCACACCGGGGAGCTGTTTTTT
TRBD1,-,TRBJ1-1,TRBV4-1,CASSQSRGMTEAFF,TGCGCCAGCAGCCAAAGCAGGGGGATGACTGAAGCTTTCTTT
-,few,TRBJ1-1,TRBV30,CAWGPTPEGTEAFF,TGTGCCTGGGGCCCAACCCCCGAGGGGACTGAAGCTTTCTTT
-,few,TRBJ2-7,TRBV19,CASSIAGSGYEQYF,TGTGCCAGTAGTATAGCTGGCTCTGGCTACGAGCAGTACTTC
-,-,TRBJ2-5,TRBV7-9,CASSPITGQTQETQYF,TGTGCCAGCAGCCCTATAACCGGACAAACGCAAGAGACCCAGTACTTC
-,-,TRBJ2-7,TRBV10-3,CAIRLTGGAYEQYF,TGTGCCATCAGGCTCACAGGGGGGGCCTACGAGCAGTACTTC
-,-,TRBJ2-1,TRBV7-6,CASSLAPGVNEQFF,TGTGCCAGCAGCTTAGCGCCTGGGGTGAATGAGCAGTTCTTC
TRBD2,-,TRBJ2-1,TRBV9,CASSLAGGLNEQFF,TGTGCCAGCAGCTTAGCGGGGGGGCTCAATGAGCAGTTCTTC
-,-,TRBJ2-1,TRBV28,CASKPGTTSYNEQFF,TGTGCCAGCAAACCGGGAACCACTTCCTACAATGAGCAGTTCTTC
-,-,TRBJ2-7,TRBV6-6,CASSYSGGAIHEQYF,TGTGCCAGCAGTTACTCGGGGGGGGCTATCCACGAGCAGTACTTC
TRBD2,-,TRBJ2-5,TRBV9,CASSVYSGGQETQYF,TGTGCCAGCAGCGTATATAGCGGGGGGCAAGAGACCCAGTACTTC
-,-,TRBJ2-1,TRBV5-1,CASSPPGNEQFF,TGCGCCAGCAGCCCCCCGGGCAATGAGCAGTTCTTC
-,-,TRBJ2-7,TRBV25-1,CASSELSEQYF,TGTGCCAGCAGTGAACTCAGCGAGCAGTACTTC
TRBD1,-,TRBJ2-7,TRBV15,CATSHDRDEQYF,TGTGCCACCAGCCATGACAGGGACGAGCAGTACTTC
-,-,TRBJ2-7,TRBV27,CASSLSGPLYEQYF,TGTGCCAGCAGTTTATCGGGACCTTTATACGAGCAGTACTTC
-,-,TRBJ1-4,TRBV7-9,CASSPPSKGDEKLFF,TGTGCCAGCAGCCCACCGTCTAAAGGGGATGAAAAACTGTTTTTT
-,-,TRBJ1-2,TRBV4-3,CASSQELVLEGNYGYTF,TGCGCCAGCAGCCAAGAATTAGTCTTGGAGGGGAACTATGGCTACACCTTC
-,few,TRBJ2-7,TRBV29-1,CSGFGGASGSEQYF,TGCAGCGGTTTTGGGGGCGCCTCAGGGTCCGAGCAGTACTTC
-,-,TRBJ2-3,TRBV29-1,CSADGTELTDTQYF,TGCAGCGCTGACGGGACGGAACTCACAGATACGCAGTATTTT
-,-,TRBJ1-1,TRBV6-4,CASSEGENTEAFF,TGTGCCAGCAGTGAGGGGGAGAACACTGAAGCTTTCTTT
TRBD1,few,TRBJ2-1,TRBV27,CASSTGGHEQFF,TGTGCCAGCAGCACAGGGGGCCATGAGCAGTTCTTC
TRBD2,-,TRBJ2-3,TRBV7-2,CASSLAISGSLADTQYF,TGTGCCAGCAGCTTAGCGATAAGCGGGAGTTTAGCAGATACGCAGTATTTT
-,-,TRBJ1-2,TRBV4-1,CASSQARTDYGYTF,TGCGCCAGCAGCCAAGCCCGGACGGATTATGGCTACACCTTC
TRBD1,few,TRBJ2-7,TRBV29-1,CSVATGGSYEQYF,TGCAGCGTTGCGACAGGGGGCTCCTACGAGCAGTACTTC
TRBD1,-,TRBJ1-1,TRBV7-6,CASSYGQGTEAFF,TGTGCCAGCAGCTACGGACAGGGCACTGAAGCTTTCTTT
-,-,TRBJ2-1,TRBV30,CAWRGTSMSSYNEQFF,TGTGCCTGGAGGGGGACGTCGATGAGCTCCTACAATGAGCAGTTCTTC